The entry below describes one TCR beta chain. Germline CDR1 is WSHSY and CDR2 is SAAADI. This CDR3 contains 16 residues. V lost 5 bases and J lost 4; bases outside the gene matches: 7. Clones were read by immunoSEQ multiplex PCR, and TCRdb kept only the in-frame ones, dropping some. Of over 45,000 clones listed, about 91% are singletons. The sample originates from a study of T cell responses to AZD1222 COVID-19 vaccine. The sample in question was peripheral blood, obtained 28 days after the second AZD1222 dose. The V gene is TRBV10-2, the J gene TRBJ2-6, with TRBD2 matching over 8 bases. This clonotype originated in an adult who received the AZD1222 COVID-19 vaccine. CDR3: CASSPAGGTGANVLTF. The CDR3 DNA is TGCGCCAGCAGTCCGGCGGGAGGAACAGGGGCCAACGTCCTGACTTTC.